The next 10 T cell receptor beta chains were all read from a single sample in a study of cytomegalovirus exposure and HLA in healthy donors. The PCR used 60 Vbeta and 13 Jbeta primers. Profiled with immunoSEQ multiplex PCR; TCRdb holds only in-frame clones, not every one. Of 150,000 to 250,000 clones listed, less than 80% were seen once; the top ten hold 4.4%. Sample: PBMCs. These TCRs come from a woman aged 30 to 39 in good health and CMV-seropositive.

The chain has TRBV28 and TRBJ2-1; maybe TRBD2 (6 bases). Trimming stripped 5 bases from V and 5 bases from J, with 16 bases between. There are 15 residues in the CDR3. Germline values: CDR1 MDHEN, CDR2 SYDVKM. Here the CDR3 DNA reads TGTGCCAGCAGTCCCTATTTGGGGGGAAACAATGAGCAGTTCTTC. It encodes CASSPYLGGNNEQFF.

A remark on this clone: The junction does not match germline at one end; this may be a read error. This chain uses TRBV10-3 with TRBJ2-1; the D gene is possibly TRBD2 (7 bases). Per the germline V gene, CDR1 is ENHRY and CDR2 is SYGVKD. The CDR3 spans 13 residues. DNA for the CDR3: TGTGCCATCAGGGGGGGGCCTTACAATAAGCAGTTCTTC. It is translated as CAIRGGPYNKQFF.

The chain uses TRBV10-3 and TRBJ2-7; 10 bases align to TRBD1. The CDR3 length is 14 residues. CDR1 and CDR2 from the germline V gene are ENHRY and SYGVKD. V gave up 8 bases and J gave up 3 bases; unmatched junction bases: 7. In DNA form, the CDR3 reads TGTGCCATCTCCGCCGGGACAGGGGACTACGAGCAGTACTTC. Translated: CAISAGTGDYEQYF.

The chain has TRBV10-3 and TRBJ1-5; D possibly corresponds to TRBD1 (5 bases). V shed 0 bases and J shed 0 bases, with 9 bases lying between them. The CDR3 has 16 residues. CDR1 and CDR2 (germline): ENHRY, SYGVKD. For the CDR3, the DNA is TGTGCCATCAGTGAGTCGCTGGGGCCTAGCAATCAGCCCCAGCATTTT. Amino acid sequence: CAISESLGPSNQPQHF.

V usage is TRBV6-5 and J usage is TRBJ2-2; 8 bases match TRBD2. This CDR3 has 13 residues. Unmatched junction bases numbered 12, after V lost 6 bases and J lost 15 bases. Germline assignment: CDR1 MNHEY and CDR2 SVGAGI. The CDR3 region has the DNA TGTGCCAGCAGAACCGCGACGGGAGGGGGGGTGTTTTTT. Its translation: CASRTATGGGVFF.

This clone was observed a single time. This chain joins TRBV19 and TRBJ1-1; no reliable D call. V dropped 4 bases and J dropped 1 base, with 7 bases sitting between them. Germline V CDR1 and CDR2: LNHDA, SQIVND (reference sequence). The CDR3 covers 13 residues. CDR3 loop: CASSSTGNTEAFF. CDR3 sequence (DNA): TGTGCCAGTAGTAGCACCGGGAACACTGAAGCTTTCTTT.

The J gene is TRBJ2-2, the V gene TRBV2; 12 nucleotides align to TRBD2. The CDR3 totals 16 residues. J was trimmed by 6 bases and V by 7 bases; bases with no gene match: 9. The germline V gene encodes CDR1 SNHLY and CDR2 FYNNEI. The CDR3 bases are TGTGCCAGCACTTTCGGCCTAGCGGGGGGGCCCGGGGAGCTGTTTTTT. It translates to CASTFGLAGGPGELFF.

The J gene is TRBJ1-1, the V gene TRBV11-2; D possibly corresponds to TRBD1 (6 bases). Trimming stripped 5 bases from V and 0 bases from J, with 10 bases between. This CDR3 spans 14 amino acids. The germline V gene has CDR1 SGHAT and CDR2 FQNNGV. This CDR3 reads CASSQGHLNTEAFF. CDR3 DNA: TGTGCCAGCAGCCAGGGACATCTGAACACTGAAGCTTTCTTT. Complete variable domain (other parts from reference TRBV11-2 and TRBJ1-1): EAGVAQSPRYKIIEKRQSVAFWCNPISGHATLYWYQQILGQGPKLLIQFQNNGVVDDSQLPKDRFSAERLKGVDSTLKIQPAKLEDSAVYLCASSQGHLNTEAFFGQGTRLTVV.

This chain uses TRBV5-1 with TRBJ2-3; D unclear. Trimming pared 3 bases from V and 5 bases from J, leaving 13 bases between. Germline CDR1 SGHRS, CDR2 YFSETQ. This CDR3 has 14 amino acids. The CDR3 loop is CASSSRSSGDTQYF. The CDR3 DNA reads TGCGCCAGCAGCTCCAGGTCCTCCGGAGATACGCAGTATTTT.

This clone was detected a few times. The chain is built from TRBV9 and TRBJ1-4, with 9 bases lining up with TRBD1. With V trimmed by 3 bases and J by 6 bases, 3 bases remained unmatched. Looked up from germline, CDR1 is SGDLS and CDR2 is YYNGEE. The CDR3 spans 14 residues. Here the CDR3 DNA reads TGTGCCAGCAGCGCCACAGGGGGCGATGAAAAACTGTTTTTT. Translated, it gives CASSATGGDEKLFF.